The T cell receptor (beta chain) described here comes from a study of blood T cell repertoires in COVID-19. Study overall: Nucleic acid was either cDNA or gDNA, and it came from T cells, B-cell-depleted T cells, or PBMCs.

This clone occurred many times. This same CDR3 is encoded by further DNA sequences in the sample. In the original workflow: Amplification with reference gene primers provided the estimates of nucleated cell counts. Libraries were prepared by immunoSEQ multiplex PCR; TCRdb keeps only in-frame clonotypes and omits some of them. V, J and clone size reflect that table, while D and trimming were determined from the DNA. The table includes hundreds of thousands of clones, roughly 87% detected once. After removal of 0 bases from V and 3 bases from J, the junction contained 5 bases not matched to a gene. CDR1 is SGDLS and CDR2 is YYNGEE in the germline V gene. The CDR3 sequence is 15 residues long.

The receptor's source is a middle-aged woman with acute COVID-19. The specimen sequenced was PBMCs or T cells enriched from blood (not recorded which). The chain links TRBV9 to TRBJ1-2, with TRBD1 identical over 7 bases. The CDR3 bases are TGTGCCAGCAGCGTAGATTCGCAGGGGGACTATGGCTACACCTTC. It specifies CASSVDSQGDYGYTF.